This T cell receptor beta chain was identified during a study of spatial heterogeneity in lung cancer. On the study more broadly: Among detected sequences, beta-chain ones consistently exceeded alpha-chain ones in number. Points from the study as a whole: Ubiquitous expanded tumor TCRs showed up in blood more at resection than follow-up.

Time point specified: sample taken at primary tumor resection. Whole RNA obtained from tumor, nontumor lung or frozen PBMC underwent sequencing without sorting. The approximately 69 donors had untreated early-stage non-small cell lung cancer. Every TCR cDNA molecule bore a unique molecular identifier. TCRdb ran MiXCR on the 5' RACE reads and lists one entry per CDR3 protein. The table shows about 48,000 distinct CDR3 sequences, with roughly 5.2% occurring only once. The V end was cut by 5 bases, the J end by 4 bases, with 9 bases between. The CDR3 spans 13 residues. From germline, CDR1 is MNHEY and CDR2 SVGAGI. This clonotype was seen at least ten times. The antigen is undetermined.

The material sequenced was PBMCs, taken at surgery. The chain has TRBV6-5 and TRBJ1-5; D might be TRBD1 (5 bases). The TCR was taken from a male donor with early-stage non-small cell lung cancer. The CDR3 DNA follows: TGTGCCAGCAGTCGGGACGGGAATCAGCCCCAGCATTTT. Translated, it gives CASSRDGNQPQHF.